The 18 T cell receptor beta chains in this list originate from one sample, sequenced in a study of beta chain features in type 1 diabetes. Antigens of these TCRs are unknown. Sequencing targeted expressed TCRB transcripts, as all isolated RNA had been reverse transcribed. The repertoire was sequenced with immunoSEQ multiplex PCR; TCRdb's copy has only in-frame clones and lacks some. The table has over 150,000 clones, 7.8% seen once; the top ten hold approximately 0.87%. Study findings and constraints: When Type 1 diabetes patients were examined, their TCRB CDR3s proved moderately but significantly shorter in all four CD4+ subsets.

The specimen sequenced was central memory CD4+ T cells from blood. The receptor source for this set is a middle-aged woman with type 1 diabetes.

The V gene is TRBV18, the J gene TRBJ1-5; D gene uncertain. The germline V gene has CDR1 KGHSH and CDR2 LQKENI. CDR3 length equals 13 residues. Deletions cut 5 bases from V and 1 base from J, with 6 bases between. CDR3 in amino acids: CASSGASNQPQHF. In DNA form, the CDR3 reads TGTGCCAGCTCAGGAGCCAGCAATCAGCCCCAGCATTTT.

The sample holds many counts of this clone. This chain uses TRBV4-3 with TRBJ2-1; a weak D match, TRBD2 (6 bases). Germline loops: CDR1 LGHNA, CDR2 YSLEER. V was trimmed by 2 bases and J by 6 bases, leaving 17 bases between them. The CDR3 loop spans 16 amino acids. CDR3 region: CASSQPGGRRGNEQFF. In DNA form, the CDR3 reads TGCGCCAGCAGCCAACCAGGAGGGAGGAGAGGCAATGAGCAGTTCTTC.

This rearrangement joins TRBV4-1 to TRBJ2-7; 8 bases line up with TRBD1. This CDR3 is 15 amino acids long. The V segment lost 1 base and the J segment 5 bases; nucleotides outside the gene matches: 7. Germline-derived CDR1 and CDR2 are MGHRA and YSYEKL. The DNA of the CDR3 is TGCGCCAGCAGCCAAGTTCCGGACAGGGACCACGAGCAGTACTTC. This translates into CASSQVPDRDHEQYF.

This CDR3 is CASSRTDSYEQYF. Here the CDR3 DNA reads TGTGCCAGCAGCCGGACAGACTCCTACGAGCAGTACTTC. The V call is TRBV5-5, the J call TRBJ2-7; D is perhaps TRBD1 (6 bases). V was trimmed by 4 bases and J by 0 bases, leaving 8 bases between them. Germline loops: CDR1 SGHKS, CDR2 YYEKEE (reference sequence). The length of the CDR3 is 13 residues.

This clone appeared a few times. CDR3 residues: CASSQGGGQGWREQYF. CDR3 sequence (DNA): TGCGCCAGCAGCCAGGGAGGGGGACAGGGTTGGCGGGAGCAGTACTTC. This rearrangement joins TRBV4-3 to TRBJ2-7, with 9 positions matching TRBD1. V lost 3 bases to trimming and J lost 7 bases; unmatched junction nucleotides: 13. Germline V gene data show CDR1 as LGHNA and CDR2 as YSLEER. The CDR3 is 16 amino acids.

The sample holds a few counts of this clone. The chain combines TRBV4-2 with TRBJ1-4; the D is unclear. From germline, CDR1 is LGHNA and CDR2 YNFKEQ. The V gene lost 1 base and the J gene lost 4 bases, with 19 bases spanning the gap. The CDR3 totals 18 residues. The CDR3 sequence: CASSQGIRGEESNEKLFF. DNA of the CDR3: TGTGCCAGCAGCCAAGGTATCCGAGGAGAAGAGAGTAATGAAAAACTGTTTTTT.

This clone has only a few counts. The genes are TRBV2 and TRBJ1-1; D uncertain. CDR3 length equals 16 residues. Germline CDR1 is SNHLY and CDR2 is FYNNEI. V lost 3 bases to trimming and J lost 0 bases, with 14 bases between them. The CDR3 DNA reads as TGTGCCAGCAGTGACGAGACAAGGATGATGAACACTGAAGCTTTCTTT. Protein: CASSDETRMMNTEAFF.

The sample holds a few counts of this clone. The CDR3 region is CSGLRGTGELFF. As DNA, the CDR3 is TGCAGCGGGTTAAGGGGCACCGGGGAGCTGTTTTTT. The chain employs TRBV29-1 and TRBJ2-2; tentatively, D is TRBD1 (5 bases). The ends were cut back, 7 bases at V and 4 bases at J, with 10 bases in the middle. The CDR3 sequence is 12 residues long. CDR1 is SQVTM and CDR2 is ANQGSEA in the germline V gene.

The V gene is TRBV7-2, the J gene TRBJ1-5; possibly TRBD1 for D (5 bases). Between the trimmed V and J ends, which lost 1 base and 5 bases, there was a span of 12 bases. The CDR3 is 15 residues long. Looked up from germline, CDR1 is SGHTA and CDR2 is FQGNSA. The CDR3 nucleotides read TGTGCCAGCAGCTTAGATGGGGGGGGGTATCAGCCCCAGCATTTT. Translating gives CASSLDGGGYQPQHF.

This clone came up a few times. The chain joins TRBV30 to TRBJ2-5; 8 nucleotides align to TRBD2. The V and J ends lost 4 bases and 4 bases, in that order; junction bases with no gene match: 11. The germline CDR1 and CDR2 sequences are GTSNPN and SVGIG (reference sequence). The length of the CDR3 is 15 residues. The CDR3 bases are TGTGCCTGGAAATCGGGGGGGTGGCTCGGAGAGACCCAGTACTTC. Amino acids: CAWKSGGWLGETQYF.

This rearrangement joins TRBV9 to TRBJ1-1, with 9 bases matching TRBD1. V lost 4 bases to trimming and J lost 5 bases; unmatched junction nucleotides: 6. The germline V gene has CDR1 SGDLS and CDR2 YYNGEE. The CDR3 sequence is 14 residues long. In DNA form, the CDR3 reads TGTGCCAGCAGCACGGGACAGGGAAGGACTGAAGCTTTCTTT. Its translation is CASSTGQGRTEAFF.

This clone was seen a handful of times. The chain combines TRBV7-9 with TRBJ1-1; D gene unclear. Trimming stripped 2 bases from V and 5 bases from J, with 12 bases between. This CDR3 contains 14 residues. From germline, CDR1 is SEHNR and CDR2 FQNEAQ (reference sequence). The CDR3 region has the DNA TGTGCCAGCAGCTTAAGTGGGGAGGGAACTGAAGCTTTCTTT. Translated, it gives CASSLSGEGTEAFF.

The chain joins TRBV2 to TRBJ1-1, with no clear D. The V and J ends lost 4 bases and 7 bases respectively, with 7 bases between them. The CDR3 is 11 residues long. Looked up from germline, CDR1 is SNHLY and CDR2 is FYNNEI. In DNA form, the CDR3 reads TGTGCCAGCAGTGTAACGAGTGAAGCTTTCTTT. Translation gives CASSVTSEAFF.

This clone came up a few times. This chain joins TRBV4-1 and TRBJ2-2; D is possibly TRBD1 (6 bases). The CDR3 has 16 residues. Germline lookup yields CDR1 MGHRA and CDR2 YSYEKL. V was cut by 4 bases and J by 7 bases, with 19 bases left in between. The CDR3 here is CASSLTTGKMIGELFF. CDR3 in DNA: TGCGCCAGCAGCCTGACGACAGGAAAAATGATCGGGGAGCTGTTTTTT.

This clone occurred many times. The gene calls are TRBV10-3 and TRBJ2-5; maybe TRBD2 (6 bases). Trimming cost V 5 bases and J 9 bases, with 22 bases left between them. The CDR3 runs to 15 residues. CDR1 is ENHRY, CDR2 SYGVKD, per germline. DNA of the CDR3: TGTGCCATCAGTAGAGACGCCAGGCAAGGGGAGGCCCAGTACTTC. Translation gives CAISRDARQGEAQYF.

The rearrangement links TRBV28 to TRBJ2-7; the match to TRBD1 covers 9 bases. The germline gives CDR1 MDHEN, CDR2 SYDVKM. The V and J ends lost 2 bases and 0 bases, in that order; junction bases with no gene match: 5. This CDR3 contains 16 residues. The chain's CDR3 is CASSLRLTGGSYEQYF. The CDR3 nucleotides are TGTGCCAGCAGTTTACGCCTGACAGGGGGCTCCTACGAGCAGTACTTC. Variable domain in full (rest from reference TRBV28 and TRBJ2-7): DVKVTQSSRYLVKRTGEKVFLECVQDMDHENMFWYRQDPGLGLRLIYFSYDVKMKEKGDIPEGYSVSREKKERFSLILESASTNQTSMYLCASSLRLTGGSYEQYFGPGTRLTVT.

This clone turned up a few times. J is TRBJ2-5 and V is TRBV7-3, with a possible D match to TRBD2 (6 bases). Germline V gene data show CDR1 as SGHTA and CDR2 as FQGTGA. V dropped 3 bases and J dropped 2 bases, with 13 bases sitting between them. The CDR3 consists of 15 residues. CDR3 protein: CASSFISGGQETQYF. The DNA for the CDR3 is TGTGCCAGCAGCTTTATTAGCGGAGGGCAAGAGACCCAGTACTTC.

This chain connects TRBV11-3 to TRBJ2-7; TRBD1 agrees at 7 bases. Germline-derived CDR1 and CDR2 are SGHNT and YENEEA. The CDR3 spans 14 residues. Trimming removed 4 bases from V and 5 bases from J; junction bases left unmatched: 8. CDR3: CASSSRDRGHEQYF. Here the CDR3 DNA reads TGTGCCAGCAGCTCCCGGGACAGAGGCCACGAGCAGTACTTC.